The entry that follows covers one T cell receptor beta chain sequence. This record belongs to a study of blood T cell repertoires in COVID-19. About the research overall: COVID-19 samples from acute and convalescent phases originated in the United States, Italy and Spain. T cells, B-cell-depleted T cells, or PBMCs provided the cDNA or gDNA that served as material.

Cohort assignment relied on participant-reported clinical history. Cohort 3 donors were reported recovered after two negative PCRs, clearance, or symptom resolution. CDR3 length: 16 amino acids. The V gene's germline CDR1 is MGHRA and CDR2 YSYEKL. Trimming left V 0 bases short and J 1 base short, with 10 bases between. Here immunoSEQ multiplex PCR was the method, and the copy in TCRdb shows in-frame clones only, minus some. The table includes over 350,000 clones, approximately 90% detected once. Sequenced input: PBMCs or T cells enriched from blood (not recorded which). This sequence originates from a woman between 18 and 29 years old who had recovered from COVID-19. The chain has TRBV4-1 and TRBJ1-5; D is unclear. For the CDR3, the DNA is TGCGCCAGCAGCCAAGAGTCTTCTCTAAGCAATCAGCCCCAGCATTTT. Protein product: CASSQESSLSNQPQHF.